These 4 T cell receptor beta chains were sequenced from one sample in a study of shared clonotypes between healthy human individuals. Here immunoSEQ multiplex PCR was the method, and the copy in TCRdb shows in-frame clones only, minus some. The table shows more than 1.2 million clones, with 98% to 99% occurring only once. The sequencing sample was made of naive CD4+ T cells sorted from blood. The subset: CD45RA+ positively selected. The receptors originated from a man aged 25-40 years in good health.

DNA for the CDR3: TGTGCCAGCAGTTACGGTTCCTTAATGGGTGGTGAGCAGTTCTTC. Translating gives CASSYGSLMGGEQFF. The chain is built from TRBV6-5 and TRBJ2-1; unclear D gene. From germline, CDR1 is MNHEY and CDR2 SVGAGI. CDR3 length equals 15 residues. The V end was cut by 2 bases, the J end by 9 bases, with 17 bases between.

As regards this clone: In the same sample, other DNA sequences code for this CDR3. This chain joins TRBV5-1 and TRBJ2-3; weak D call: TRBD2 (5 bases). Germline values: CDR1 SGHRS, CDR2 YFSETQ. The V and J ends lost 0 bases and 0 bases respectively, with 8 bases between them. The CDR3 extends over 15 amino acids. The CDR3 spells CASSLVAGSTDTQYF. CDR3 coding DNA: TGCGCCAGCAGCTTGGTTGCGGGTAGCACAGATACGCAGTATTTT.

The rearrangement joins TRBV9 to TRBJ2-3, with unresolved D. Trimming took off 2 bases at V and 2 bases at J, with 18 bases between the two ends. CDR1 and CDR2 (germline): SGDLS, YYNGEE. This CDR3 spans 17 amino acids. The CDR3 nucleotides read TGTGCCAGCAGCGTTCAACGAGACCCCAAATACACAGATACGCAGTATTTT. It is translated as CASSVQRDPKYTDTQYF.

About this clone itself: A read error may produce the germline difference seen at one junction end. The rearrangement joins TRBV2 to TRBJ2-7, with D possibly matching TRBD2 (5 bases). The germline gives CDR1 SNHLY, CDR2 FYNNEI. This CDR3 contains 16 residues. CDR3 sequence: CASTPRSSRPAYGQYF. As DNA, the CDR3 is TGTGCCAGCACTCCCAGGTCTAGCCGACCGGCTTACGGGCAGTACTTC.